This entry features one TCR beta chain sequence. Its cognate antigen is unknown. This entry is derived from a study of T cells in localized non-small cell lung cancer. Study-wide findings and caveats: Peak T cell clonality was found in uninvolved adjacent lung, exceeding tumor. When the top 100 tumor clones were examined, a median approximately 54 of them also appeared in the adjacent lung, which was paired and uninvolved.

The CDR3 has 14 residues. Germline CDR1 and CDR2: SGHNT and YYREEE (reference sequence). The J segment lost 8 bases and the V segment lost 2 bases, leaving 4 bases of the junction unmatched. Assay used: immunoSEQ multiplex PCR; TCRdb lists only in-frame clones, some missing. Here the sample spans about 31,000 clones, approximately 94% being singletons. V and J are TRBV5-4 and TRBJ2-3; TRBD2 aligns across 11 bases. This TCR came from a woman aged 40-75 years with stage I lung adenocarcinoma. This material consisted of peripheral blood, taken before any cancer treatment. The CDR3 nucleotides read TGTGCCAGCAGCTTTCCTAGCGGGGGGAGTACGCAGTATTTT. This encodes CASSFPSGGSTQYF.